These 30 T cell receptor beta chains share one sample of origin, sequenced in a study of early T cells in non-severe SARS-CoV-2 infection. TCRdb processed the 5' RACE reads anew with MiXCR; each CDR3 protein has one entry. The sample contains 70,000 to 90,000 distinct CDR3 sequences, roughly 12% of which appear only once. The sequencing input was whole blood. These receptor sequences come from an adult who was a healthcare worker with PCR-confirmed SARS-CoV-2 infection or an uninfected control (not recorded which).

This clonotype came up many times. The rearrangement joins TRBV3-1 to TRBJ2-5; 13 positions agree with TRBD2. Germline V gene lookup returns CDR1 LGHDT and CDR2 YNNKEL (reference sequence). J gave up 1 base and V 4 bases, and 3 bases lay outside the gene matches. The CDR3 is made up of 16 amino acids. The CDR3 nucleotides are TGTGCCAGCAGCCGACTAGCGGGGGGAATCCAAGAGACCCAGTACTTC. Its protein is CASSRLAGGIQETQYF.

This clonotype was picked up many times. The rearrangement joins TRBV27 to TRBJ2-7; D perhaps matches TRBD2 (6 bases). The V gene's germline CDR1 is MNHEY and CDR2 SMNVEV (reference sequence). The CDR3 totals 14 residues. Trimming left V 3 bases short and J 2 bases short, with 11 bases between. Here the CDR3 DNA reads TGTGCCAGCAGTTTGGGCGGCGGGACCTACGAGCAGTACTTC. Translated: CASSLGGGTYEQYF.

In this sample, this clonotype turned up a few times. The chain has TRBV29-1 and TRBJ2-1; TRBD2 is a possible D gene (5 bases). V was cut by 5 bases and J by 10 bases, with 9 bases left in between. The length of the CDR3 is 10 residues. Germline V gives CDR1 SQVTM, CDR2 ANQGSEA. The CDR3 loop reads CSVTGLEQFF. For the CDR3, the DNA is TGCAGCGTTACTGGACTCGAGCAGTTCTTC.

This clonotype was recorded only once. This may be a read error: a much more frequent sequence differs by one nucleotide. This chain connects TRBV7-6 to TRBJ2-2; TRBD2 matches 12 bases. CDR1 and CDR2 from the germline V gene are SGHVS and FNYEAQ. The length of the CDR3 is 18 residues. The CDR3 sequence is CPSSLSLAGGENTGELFF. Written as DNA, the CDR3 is TGTCCCAGCAGCTTATCACTAGCGGGGGGCGAAAACACCGGGGAGCTGTTTTTT.

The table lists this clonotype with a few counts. The CDR3: CASSPSPTHEKLFF. CDR3 nucleotide sequence: TGTGCCAGCAGCCCATCCCCAACACATGAAAAACTGTTTTTT. J is TRBJ1-4 and V is TRBV5-4; unclear D gene. In germline, CDR1 is SGHNT, CDR2 YYREEE (reference sequence). V lost 4 bases, J lost 6 bases, and 13 bases lay in between. The CDR3 spans 14 residues.

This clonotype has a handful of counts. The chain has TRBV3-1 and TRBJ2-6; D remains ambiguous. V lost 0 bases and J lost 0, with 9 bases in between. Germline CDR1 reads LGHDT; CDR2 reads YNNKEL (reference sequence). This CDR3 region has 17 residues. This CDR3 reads CASSQDHPFSGANVLTF. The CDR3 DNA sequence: TGTGCCAGCAGCCAAGATCACCCTTTCTCTGGGGCCAACGTCCTGACTTTC.

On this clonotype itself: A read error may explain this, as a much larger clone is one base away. CDR3 nucleotides: TGCAGTGCTGGAGACTGGCAGGGGGGACAGCCCCAGCATTTT. It specifies CSAGDWQGGQPQHF. The genes are TRBV20-1 and TRBJ1-5; TRBD1 matches at 7 bases. The CDR3 totals 14 residues. The germline V gene has CDR1 DFQATT and CDR2 SNEGSKA (reference sequence).

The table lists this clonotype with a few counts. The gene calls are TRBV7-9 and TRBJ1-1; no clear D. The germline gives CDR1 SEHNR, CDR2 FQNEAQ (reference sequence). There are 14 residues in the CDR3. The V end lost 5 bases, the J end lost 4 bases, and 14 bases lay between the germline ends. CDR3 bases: TGTGCCAGCAGCCCCTCCGGGGAGGGCACTGAAGCTTTCTTT. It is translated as CASSPSGEGTEAFF.

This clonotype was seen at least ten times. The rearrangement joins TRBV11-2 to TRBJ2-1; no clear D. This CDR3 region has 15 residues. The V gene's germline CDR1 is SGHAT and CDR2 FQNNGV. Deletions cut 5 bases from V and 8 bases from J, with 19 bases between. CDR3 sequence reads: CASSPDRQIFDEQFF. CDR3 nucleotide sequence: TGTGCCAGCAGCCCAGACCGGCAGATATTCGATGAGCAGTTCTTC.

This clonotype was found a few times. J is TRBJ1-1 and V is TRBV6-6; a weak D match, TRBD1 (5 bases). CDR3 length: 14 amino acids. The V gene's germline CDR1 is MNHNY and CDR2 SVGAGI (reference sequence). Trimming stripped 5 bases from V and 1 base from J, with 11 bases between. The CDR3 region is CASSLDRKNTEAFF. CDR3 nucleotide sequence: TGTGCCAGCAGTCTAGACAGAAAGAACACTGAAGCTTTCTTT.

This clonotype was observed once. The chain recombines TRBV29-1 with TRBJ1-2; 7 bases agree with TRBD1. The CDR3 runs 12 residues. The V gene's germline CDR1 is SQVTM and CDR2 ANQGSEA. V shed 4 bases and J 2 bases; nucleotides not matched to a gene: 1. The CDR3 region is CSVGQGNYGYTF. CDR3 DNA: TGCAGCGTTGGACAGGGAAACTATGGCTACACCTTC.

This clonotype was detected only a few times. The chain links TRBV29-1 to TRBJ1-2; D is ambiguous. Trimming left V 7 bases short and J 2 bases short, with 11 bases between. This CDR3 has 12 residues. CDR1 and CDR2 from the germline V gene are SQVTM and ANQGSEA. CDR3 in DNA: TGCAGCGCCCCGACGGGAAACTATGGCTACACCTTC. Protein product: CSAPTGNYGYTF.

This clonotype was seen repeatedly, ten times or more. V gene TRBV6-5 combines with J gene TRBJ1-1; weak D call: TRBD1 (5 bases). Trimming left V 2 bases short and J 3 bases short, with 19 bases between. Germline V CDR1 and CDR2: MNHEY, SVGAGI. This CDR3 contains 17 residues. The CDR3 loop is CASSYGAWNPKDTEAFF. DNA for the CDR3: TGTGCCAGCAGTTACGGGGCGTGGAACCCCAAGGACACTGAAGCTTTCTTT.

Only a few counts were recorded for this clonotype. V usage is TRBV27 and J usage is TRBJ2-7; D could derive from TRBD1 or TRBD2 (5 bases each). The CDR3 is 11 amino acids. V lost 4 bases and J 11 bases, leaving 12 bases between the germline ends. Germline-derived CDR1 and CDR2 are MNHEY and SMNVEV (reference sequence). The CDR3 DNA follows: TGTGCCAGCAGTTCAGGGCTCGGGGAGTACTTC. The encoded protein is CASSSGLGEYF.

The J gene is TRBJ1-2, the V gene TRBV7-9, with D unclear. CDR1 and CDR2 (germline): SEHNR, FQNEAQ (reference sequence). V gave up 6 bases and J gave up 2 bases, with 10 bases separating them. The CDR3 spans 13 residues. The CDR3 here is CASRYDLNYGYTF. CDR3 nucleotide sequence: TGTGCCAGCAGATACGACCTAAACTATGGCTACACCTTC.

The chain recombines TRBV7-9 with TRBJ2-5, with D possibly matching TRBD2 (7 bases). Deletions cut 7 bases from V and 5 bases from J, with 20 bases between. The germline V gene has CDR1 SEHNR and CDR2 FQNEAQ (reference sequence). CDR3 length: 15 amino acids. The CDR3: CASTLGGLVGETQYF. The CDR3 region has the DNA TGTGCCAGCACCCTCGGGGGGCTCGTTGGTGAGACCCAGTACTTC.

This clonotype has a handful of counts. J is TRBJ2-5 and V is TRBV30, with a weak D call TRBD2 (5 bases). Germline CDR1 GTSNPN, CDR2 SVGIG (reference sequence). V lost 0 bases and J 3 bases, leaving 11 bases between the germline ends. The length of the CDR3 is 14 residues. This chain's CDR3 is CAWSVQGLKETQYF. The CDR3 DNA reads TGTGCCTGGAGTGTACAAGGACTGAAAGAGACCCAGTACTTC.

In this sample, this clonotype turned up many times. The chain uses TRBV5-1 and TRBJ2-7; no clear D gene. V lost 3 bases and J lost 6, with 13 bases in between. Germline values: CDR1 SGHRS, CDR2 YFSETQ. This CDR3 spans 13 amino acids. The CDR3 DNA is TGCGCCAGCAGCTCCCCCGGTCGGGTCGAGCAGTACTTC. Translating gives CASSSPGRVEQYF.

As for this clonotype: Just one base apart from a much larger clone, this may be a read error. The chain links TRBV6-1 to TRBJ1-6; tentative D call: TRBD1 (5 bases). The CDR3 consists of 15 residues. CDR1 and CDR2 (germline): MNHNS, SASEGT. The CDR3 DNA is TGTGCCAACAGTGAAATGCGACAGCAGAATTCACCCCTCCACTTT. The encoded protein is CANSEMRQQNSPLHF.

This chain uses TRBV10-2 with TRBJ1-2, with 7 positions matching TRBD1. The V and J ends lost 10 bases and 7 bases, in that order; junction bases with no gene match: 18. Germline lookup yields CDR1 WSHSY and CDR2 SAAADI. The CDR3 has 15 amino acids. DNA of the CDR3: TGCGCCACAGCAGTTCCGAGACAGGGATCCCCTGGCTACACCTTC. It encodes CATAVPRQGSPGYTF.

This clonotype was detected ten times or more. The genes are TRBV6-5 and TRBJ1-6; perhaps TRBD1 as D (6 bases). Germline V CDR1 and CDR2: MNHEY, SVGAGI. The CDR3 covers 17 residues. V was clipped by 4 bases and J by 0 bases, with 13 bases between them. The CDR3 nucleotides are TGTGCCAGCAGTTTCCAGCTCAGGGGCTCCTATAATTCACCCCTCCACTTT. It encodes CASSFQLRGSYNSPLHF.

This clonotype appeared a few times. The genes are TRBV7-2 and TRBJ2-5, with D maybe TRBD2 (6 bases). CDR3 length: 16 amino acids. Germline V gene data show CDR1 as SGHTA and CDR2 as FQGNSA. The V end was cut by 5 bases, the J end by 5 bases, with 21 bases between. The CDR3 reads CASSLNRGAPVETQYF. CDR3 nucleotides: TGTGCCAGCAGCCTAAACCGCGGGGCGCCAGTTGAGACCCAGTACTTC. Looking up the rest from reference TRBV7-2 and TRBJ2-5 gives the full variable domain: GAGVSQSPSNKVTEKGKDVELRCDPISGHTALYWYRQSLGQGLEFLIYFQGNSAPDKSGLPSDRFSAERTGGSVSTLTIQRTQQEDSAVYLCASSLNRGAPVETQYFGPGTRLLVL.

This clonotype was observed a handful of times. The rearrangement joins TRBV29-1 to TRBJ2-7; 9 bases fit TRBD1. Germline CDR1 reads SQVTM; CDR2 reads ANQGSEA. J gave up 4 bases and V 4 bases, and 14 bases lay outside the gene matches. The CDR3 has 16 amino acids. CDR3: CSVGDGADRGYYEQYF. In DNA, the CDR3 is TGCAGCGTTGGGGATGGGGCGGACAGGGGCTATTACGAGCAGTACTTC.

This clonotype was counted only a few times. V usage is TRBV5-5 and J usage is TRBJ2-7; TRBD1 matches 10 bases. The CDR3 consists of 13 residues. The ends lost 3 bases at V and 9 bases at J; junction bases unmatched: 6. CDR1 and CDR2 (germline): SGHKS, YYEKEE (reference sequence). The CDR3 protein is CASSSDRGLGQYF. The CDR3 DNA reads TGTGCCAGCAGCTCAGACAGGGGGCTGGGGCAGTACTTC.

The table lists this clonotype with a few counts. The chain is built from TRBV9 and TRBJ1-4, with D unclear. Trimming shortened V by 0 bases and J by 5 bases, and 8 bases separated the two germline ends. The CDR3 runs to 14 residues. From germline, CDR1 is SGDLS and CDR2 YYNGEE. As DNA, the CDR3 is TGTGCCAGCAGCGTAGAGACGGCGAATGAAAAACTGTTTTTT. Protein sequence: CASSVETANEKLFF.

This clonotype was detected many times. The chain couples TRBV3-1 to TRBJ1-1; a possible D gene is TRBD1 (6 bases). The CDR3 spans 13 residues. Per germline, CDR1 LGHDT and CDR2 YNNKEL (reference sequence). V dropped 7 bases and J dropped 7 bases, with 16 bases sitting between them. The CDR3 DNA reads TGTGCCAGCACCCTAGGACAGCAGGTTGAAGCTTTCTTT. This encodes CASTLGQQVEAFF.

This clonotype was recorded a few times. In DNA form, the CDR3 reads TGTGCCAGCAGCTTAGATCAGGCTCAGCCCCAGCATTTT. This translates into CASSLDQAQPQHF. The chain is built from TRBV7-8 and TRBJ1-5; D is ambiguous. The CDR3 loop spans 13 amino acids. Germline CDR1 is SGHVS and CDR2 is FQNEAQ. Trimming left V 1 base short and J 6 bases short, with 7 bases between.

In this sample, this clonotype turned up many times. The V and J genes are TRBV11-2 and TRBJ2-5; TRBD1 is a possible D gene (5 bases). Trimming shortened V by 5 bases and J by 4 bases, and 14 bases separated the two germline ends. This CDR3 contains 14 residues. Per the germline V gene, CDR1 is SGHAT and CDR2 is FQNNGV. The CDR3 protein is CASSHLGAGETQYF. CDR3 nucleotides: TGTGCCAGCAGCCACCTAGGGGCCGGAGAGACCCAGTACTTC.

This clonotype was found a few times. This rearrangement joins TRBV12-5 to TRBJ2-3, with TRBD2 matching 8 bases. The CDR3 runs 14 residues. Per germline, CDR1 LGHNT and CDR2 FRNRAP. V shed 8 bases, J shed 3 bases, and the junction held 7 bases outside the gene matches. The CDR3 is CASTSGGLTDTQYF. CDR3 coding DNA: TGTGCTAGTACGTCGGGGGGGCTTACAGATACGCAGTATTTT.

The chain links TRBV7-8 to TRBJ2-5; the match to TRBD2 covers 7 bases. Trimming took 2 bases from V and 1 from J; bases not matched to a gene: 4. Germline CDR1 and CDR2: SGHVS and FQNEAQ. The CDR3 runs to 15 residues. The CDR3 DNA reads TGTGCCAGCAGCTTACAGCGGGGACTCCAAGAGACCCAGTACTTC. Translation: CASSLQRGLQETQYF.